The 16 T cell receptor beta chains reported below all come from one sample, sequenced in a study of blood T cell repertoires in COVID-19. Generated by immunoSEQ multiplex PCR, the TCRdb table keeps only in-frame clones and is missing some. The repertoire includes tens of thousands of clones, roughly 87% of them detected once, and more than 15% sits in the top ten. The sequenced sample was peripheral blood. These receptors were collected from a human donor with active COVID-19. The donor label of this sample is uncertain.

V gene TRBV29-1 combines with J gene TRBJ2-2, with 12 nucleotides matching TRBD1. CDR3 length equals 14 residues. Trimming removed 4 bases from V and 6 bases from J; junction bases left unmatched: 3. Germline lookup yields CDR1 SQVTM and CDR2 ANQGSEA. The DNA for the CDR3 is TGCAGCGTTGCCCGGGACAGGGGGCCCGGGGAGCTGTTTTTT. This translates into CSVARDRGPGELFF.

The chain carries TRBV2 and TRBJ2-5, with TRBD1 identical over 8 bases. Trimming at V came to 10 bases and at J to 2 bases, leaving 6 bases not matched to a gene. Per germline, CDR1 SNHLY and CDR2 FYNNEI. The CDR3 sequence is 13 residues long. The CDR3 DNA reads as TGTGCCATCCGGACAGGGCCACAAGAGACCCAGTACTTC. It encodes CAIRTGPQETQYF. Full variable domain (missing parts from reference TRBV2 and TRBJ2-5): EPEVTQTPSHQVTQMGQEVILRCVPISNHLYFYWYRQILGQKVEFLVSFYNNEISEKSEIFDDQFSVERPDGSNFTLKIRSTKLEDSAMYFCAIRTGPQETQYFGPGTRLLVL.

This sequence joins TRBV21-1 and TRBJ2-1; no DNA check was done on the table's D call, TRBD1. TRBV21-1 is classified as a pseudogene. This CDR3 contains 15 residues. The CDR3 bases are TGTGCCAGCAGCGACGGACAGGGAAGGATCAATGAGCAGTTCTTC. This codes for CASSDGQGRINEQFF.

The chain joins TRBV5-8 to TRBJ1-2; 9 bases align to TRBD1. The CDR3 extends over 16 amino acids. V shed 4 bases, J shed 7 bases, and the junction held 14 bases outside the gene matches. The germline gives CDR1 SGHTS, CDR2 YDEGEE. CDR3 DNA sequence: TGTGCCAGCAGCCCAACGGGACAGGGACCTCCCCGTGGCTACACCTTC. It translates to CASSPTGQGPPRGYTF.

J is TRBJ2-7 and V is TRBV2; D gene uncertain. Trimming shortened V by 7 bases and J by 6 bases, and 16 bases separated the two germline ends. The germline V gene encodes CDR1 SNHLY and CDR2 FYNNEI. The CDR3 has 13 residues. The chain's CDR3 is CASKFDLSSEQYF. CDR3 nucleotides: TGTGCCAGCAAATTCGACTTGTCTTCCGAGCAGTACTTC. Looking up the rest from reference TRBV2 and TRBJ2-7 gives the full variable domain: EPEVTQTPSHQVTQMGQEVILRCVPISNHLYFYWYRQILGQKVEFLVSFYNNEISEKSEIFDDQFSVERPDGSNFTLKIRSTKLEDSAMYFCASKFDLSSEQYFGPGTRLTVT.

The chain carries TRBV11-3 and TRBJ2-7; D gene uncertain. The CDR3 contains 12 residues. CDR1 and CDR2 from the germline V gene are SGHNT and YENEEA. The V gene lost 4 bases and the J gene lost 3 bases, with 7 bases spanning the gap. The CDR3 sequence is CASSSSSYEQYF. The CDR3 DNA is TGTGCCAGCAGCTCCTCCAGCTACGAGCAGTACTTC. The variable domain in full, completed from reference TRBV11-3 and TRBJ2-7, reads EAGVVQSPRYKIIEKKQPVAFWCNPISGHNTLYWYLQNLGQGPELLIRYENEEAVDDSQLPKDRFSAERLKGVDSTLKIQPAELGDSAVYLCASSSSSYEQYFGPGTRLTVT.

The chain combines TRBV12-3 or TRBV12-4 with TRBJ1-1, with D perhaps TRBD1 (5 bases). V was trimmed by 7 bases and J by 5 bases, leaving 11 bases between them. The CDR3 covers 12 residues. Here the CDR3 DNA reads TGTGCCAGCATGGGGGGGAGGACTGAAGCTTTCTTT. It translates to CASMGGRTEAFF.

This chain links TRBV4-1 with TRBJ1-4; 7 bases line up with TRBD1. J lost 6 bases, V lost 0 bases, and 4 bases had no gene match. CDR1 and CDR2 from the germline V gene are MGHRA and YSYEKL. The CDR3 runs to 15 residues. CDR3 sequence: CASSQDSTGDEKLFF. The CDR3, as DNA: TGCGCCAGCAGCCAAGATAGCACAGGGGATGAAAAACTGTTTTTT.

The chain recombines TRBV27 with TRBJ2-2, with TRBD1 identical over 8 bases. CDR1 is MNHEY and CDR2 is SMNVEV in the germline V gene (reference sequence). The CDR3 spans 18 residues. J lost 6 bases, V lost 6 bases, and 18 bases had no gene match. The CDR3, as DNA: TGTGCCAGCAGCACTATTCGCGGACAGGGTGGTTATGCCGGGGAGCTGTTTTTT. Its protein product is CASSTIRGQGGYAGELFF.

The chain carries TRBV3-1 (or the pseudogene TRBV3-2) and TRBJ1-3, with D possibly TRBD1 on 6 matching bases. V was clipped by 1 base and J by 4 bases, with 20 bases between them. The CDR3 loop spans 18 amino acids. Per the germline V gene, CDR1 is LGHDT and CDR2 is YNNKEL (reference sequence). DNA for the CDR3: TGTGCCAGCAGCCAAGCCCCGGACAGTTTCTCTATCGGAAACACCATATATTTT. Its translation: CASSQAPDSFSIGNTIYF.

The V and J genes are TRBV29-1 and TRBJ1-5; D possibly corresponds to TRBD1 (5 bases). Trimming stripped 4 bases from V and 3 bases from J, with 13 bases between. The CDR3 loop spans 14 amino acids. Germline lookup yields CDR1 SQVTM and CDR2 ANQGSEA. This chain's CDR3 is CSVGSQGNNQPQHF. CDR3 sequence (DNA): TGCAGCGTTGGTAGCCAGGGCAACAATCAGCCCCAGCATTTT.

The rearrangement uses TRBV7-2 and TRBJ2-7, with 7 bases matching TRBD2. The CDR3 covers 14 residues. J was trimmed by 6 bases and V by 5 bases; bases with no gene match: 10. CDR1 SGHTA and CDR2 FQGNSA come from the germline V gene. CDR3 sequence: CASSKSGIGGEQYF. CDR3 DNA sequence: TGTGCCAGCAGCAAAAGCGGGATTGGAGGCGAGCAGTACTTC.

The chain couples TRBV7-6 to TRBJ1-1, with 7 positions matching TRBD1. J was trimmed by 7 bases and V by 1 base; bases with no gene match: 6. This CDR3 has 14 residues. CDR1 is SGHVS and CDR2 is FNYEAQ in the germline V gene. The CDR3 region is CASSLGPTGDEAFF. DNA for the CDR3: TGTGCCAGCAGCTTAGGGCCAACAGGGGATGAAGCTTTCTTT.

V gene TRBV19 combines with J gene TRBJ2-7, with D perhaps matching TRBD1 (5 bases). Germline CDR1 reads LNHDA; CDR2 reads SQIVND (reference sequence). Trimming cost V 3 bases and J 3 bases, with 12 bases left between them. The CDR3 extends over 14 amino acids. This CDR3 is CASSIAVRDYEQYF. DNA of the CDR3: TGTGCCAGTAGTATCGCGGTCAGGGACTACGAGCAGTACTTC.

V and J are TRBV6-2 or TRBV6-3 and TRBJ2-7; a possible D gene is TRBD1 (7 bases). The CDR3 is 14 amino acids. Germline V gene sequence: CDR1 MNHEY, CDR2 SVGEGT. Trimming cost V 5 bases and J 2 bases, with 13 bases left between them. For the CDR3, the DNA is TGTGCCAGCAGTCCAGGGGGGTACGCCTACGAGCAGTACTTC. Residues: CASSPGGYAYEQYF.

V is TRBV6-2 or TRBV6-3 and J is TRBJ1-2; 7 nucleotides align to TRBD1. V shed 6 bases and J 2 bases; nucleotides not matched to a gene: 15. Per the germline V gene, CDR1 is MNHEY and CDR2 is SVGEGT. The CDR3 has 17 amino acids. The DNA of the CDR3 is TGTGCCAGCAGCCCAGTCCCGGGACAGCTTGGGAACTATGGCTACACCTTC. Translation gives CASSPVPGQLGNYGYTF.